This entry is about one T cell receptor beta chain. This specimen belongs to a study of T cell changes during pregnancy in multiple sclerosis. Profiled with immunoSEQ multiplex PCR; TCRdb holds only in-frame clones, not every one. Among tens of thousands of clones, 93% were seen once, and the ten largest hold approximately 2%. Trimming left V 4 bases short and J 2 bases short, with 24 bases between. Germline values: CDR1 SGHRS, CDR2 YFSETQ. The CDR3 has 18 residues. The gene calls are TRBV5-1 and TRBJ1-2, with a weak D call TRBD1 (6 bases). Sequencing used peripheral blood, obtained after pregnancy. This sequence originates from a female donor with multiple sclerosis, enrolled in a pregnancy study. The CDR3 region is CASSPGGSDGRANYGYTF. DNA for the CDR3: TGCGCCAGCAGCCCGGGGGGCTCCGACGGAAGGGCGAACTATGGCTACACCTTC.